The 22 T cell receptor beta chains below all came from one sample that was sequenced in a study of identical twins. TCRdb called the 5' RACE reads again in MiXCR, with one record for every CDR3 protein. This table holds roughly 1.6 million distinct CDR3 sequences, less than 35% found once. Material: cord blood. Receptors were obtained from a newborn girl in good health.

The V and J genes are TRBV20-1 and TRBJ2-5; D uncertain. The germline gives CDR1 DFQATT, CDR2 SNEGSKA (reference sequence). The CDR3 spans 10 residues. V lost 7 bases, J lost 4 bases, and 7 bases lay in between. The CDR3 nucleotides are TGCAGTGGGGAATCAGAGACCCAGTACTTC. It codes for CSGESETQYF.

A note on this clonotype: The junction differs from germline at one of its ends, possibly a read error. This chain connects TRBV24-1 to TRBJ2-2; the D is unclear. The germline V gene encodes CDR1 KGHDR and CDR2 SFDVKD. The length of the CDR3 is 14 residues. The CDR3 is CATSDLPVTGELFF. The CDR3 nucleotides read TGCGCCACCAGTGACCTACCCGTCACCGGGGAGCTGTTTTTT.

V is TRBV12-3 or TRBV12-4 and J is TRBJ1-1, with D possibly matching TRBD1 (5 bases). V lost 5 bases to trimming and J lost 1 base, with 11 bases between them. The CDR3 consists of 14 residues. This chain's CDR3 is CASSPERGNTEAFF. For the CDR3, the DNA is TGTGCCAGCAGTCCCGAGAGGGGGAACACTGAAGCTTTCTTT.

This clonotype was seen more than once but under ten times. This chain uses TRBV7-8 with TRBJ2-5; TRBD2 aligns across 7 bases. This CDR3 has 16 amino acids. With V trimmed by 1 base and J by 4 bases, 9 bases remained unmatched. Looked up from germline, CDR1 is SGHVS and CDR2 is FQNEAQ. The CDR3 loop reads CASSLGSGIVGETQYF. The CDR3, as DNA: TGTGCCAGCAGCTTAGGGAGCGGGATTGTAGGAGAGACCCAGTACTTC.

In regard to this clonotype: Possible read error: a much larger clone is one base away. The rearrangement joins TRBV12-3 or TRBV12-4 to TRBJ2-7; 9 bases map to TRBD1. CDR3 size: 15 residues. V lost 4 bases, J lost 7 bases, and 11 bases stayed unmatched. The CDR3 spells CASSWTGDLYNEQYF. The CDR3 nucleotides are TGTGCCAGCAGTTGGACAGGGGACCTTTACAATGAGCAGTACTTC.

This rearrangement joins TRBV29-1 to TRBJ1-2, with D tentatively TRBD1 (6 bases). The CDR3 extends over 12 amino acids. The germline gives CDR1 SQVTM, CDR2 ANQGSEA. Trimming shortened V by 3 bases and J by 8 bases, and 13 bases separated the two germline ends. CDR3 loop: CSVEDSTGGYTF. The CDR3 DNA reads as TGCAGCGTTGAGGACAGTACGGGGGGCTACACCTTC. Using reference TRBV29-1 and TRBJ1-2 for the parts outside the CDR3, the full variable domain is SAVISQKPSRDICQRGTSLTIQCQVDSQVTMMFWYRQQPGQSLTLIATANQGSEATYESGFVIDKFPISRPNLTFSTLTVSNMSPEDSSIYLCSVEDSTGGYTFGSGTRLTVV.

The rearrangement joins TRBV5-5 to TRBJ2-3; TRBD2 aligns across 10 bases. The V and J ends lost 5 bases and 5 bases, in that order; junction bases with no gene match: 8. Germline V gene lookup returns CDR1 SGHKS and CDR2 YYEKEE (reference sequence). This CDR3 is 15 amino acids long. The CDR3 region has the DNA TGTGCCAGCAGGAACACTAGCGGGGCACGAGATACGCAGTATTTT. Translated: CASRNTSGARDTQYF.

This clonotype has only one observation. V gene TRBV27 combines with J gene TRBJ2-1; D is perhaps TRBD1 (6 bases). With 8 bases removed from V and 7 bases from J, the gap between germline ends came to 15 bases. The CDR3 covers 13 residues. Germline V gene lookup returns CDR1 MNHEY and CDR2 SMNVEV (reference sequence). Here the CDR3 reads CASRSQGSNEQFF. DNA for the CDR3: TGTGCCAGCCGCTCGCAGGGGTCAAATGAGCAGTTCTTC.

This clonotype was recorded a few times. The CDR3 DNA reads TGTGCCAGCAGGGCCGGAATGGAAAAACTGTTTTTT. Translation: CASRAGMEKLFF. The chain recombines TRBV6-6 with TRBJ1-4; the D is unclear. Germline V CDR1 and CDR2: MNHNY, SVGAGI (reference sequence). The CDR3 length is 12 residues. Trimming left V 6 bases short and J 8 bases short, with 10 bases between.

The chain carries TRBV4-1 and TRBJ2-3, with D possibly TRBD2 on 7 matching bases. The V and J ends lost 4 bases and 5 bases respectively, with 16 bases between them. The CDR3 extends over 15 amino acids. CDR1 is MGHRA and CDR2 is YSYEKL in the germline V gene. CDR3 sequence reads: CASSPQGRAGDTQYF. The CDR3 nucleotides read TGCGCCAGCAGCCCCCAGGGGAGGGCTGGAGATACGCAGTATTTT.

The V and J genes are TRBV20-1 and TRBJ1-2, with a tentative D call TRBD1 (5 bases). This CDR3 has 12 amino acids. V was shortened by 3 bases and J by 5 bases, with 10 bases between the two germline ends. CDR1 is DFQATT and CDR2 is SNEGSKA in the germline V gene (reference sequence). The DNA for the CDR3 is TGCAGTGCTAGTGGAGAGGGGTATGGCTACACCTTC. Its protein product is CSASGEGYGYTF.

On this clonotype: Its ends do not fully match the called genes, so a read error is possible. The chain is built from TRBV12-3 or TRBV12-4 and TRBJ2-3; either TRBD1 or TRBD2 may supply D (5 bases each). This CDR3 has 14 amino acids. CDR3 sequence (DNA): TGTGCCATCAGTTTCGGGCAGGGAGCGGATACGCAGTATTTT. Translating gives CAISFGQGADTQYF.

This clonotype appeared many times. The chain is built from TRBV6-5 and TRBJ2-3; 12 nucleotides agree with TRBD2. V shed 0 bases, J shed 5 bases, and the junction held 0 bases outside the gene matches. CDR1 and CDR2 from the germline V gene are MNHEY and SVGAGI. The CDR3 sequence is 15 residues long. The CDR3 nucleotides read TGTGCCAGCAGTTACTCGGGACTAGCGGGAGATACGCAGTATTTT. Its translation is CASSYSGLAGDTQYF.

This chain joins TRBV24-1 and TRBJ2-1; D may be TRBD1 (6 bases). CDR3 length: 15 amino acids. From germline, CDR1 is KGHDR and CDR2 SFDVKD. V lost 4 bases, J lost 3 bases, and 12 bases lay in between. CDR3 region: CATSESGTHYNEQFF. Here the CDR3 DNA reads TGTGCCACCAGTGAGTCCGGGACACACTACAATGAGCAGTTCTTC.

Comments on this clonotype: A much more abundant neighbour one base away suggests this may be a read error. The CDR3 nucleotides are TGCGTCAGCAGCTTGGGGGCACCGGGTAATGAGCAGTTCTTC. Protein sequence: CVSSLGAPGNEQFF. The rearrangement joins TRBV5-1 to TRBJ2-1; a weak D match, TRBD1 (6 bases). This CDR3 region has 14 residues. Germline V gives CDR1 SGHRS, CDR2 YFSETQ.

This clonotype was seen only a few times. The chain couples TRBV10-3 to TRBJ1-2; a possible D gene is TRBD1 (5 bases). Trimming took 6 bases from V and 5 from J, leaving 22 bases between them. This CDR3 is built from 16 residues. Germline CDR1 is ENHRY and CDR2 is SYGVKD. In nucleotides, the CDR3 is TGTGCCATCAGCAGGCTCAAGTTGGACACCCATTATGGCTACACCTTC. Amino acid sequence: CAISRLKLDTHYGYTF.

This clonotype has just a few counts. This rearrangement joins TRBV7-6 to TRBJ2-7; no clear D gene. Trimming left V 2 bases short and J 7 bases short, with 21 bases between. Germline-derived CDR1 and CDR2 are SGHVS and FNYEAQ. CDR3 length: 16 residues. The CDR3 DNA reads TGTGCCAGCAGCTTAACCACCAGGAAGGTGTCGAATGAGCAGTACTTC. Translation: CASSLTTRKVSNEQYF.

A few counts support this clonotype. The genes are TRBV12-3 or TRBV12-4 and TRBJ1-4; TRBD1 is a possible D gene (6 bases). CDR3 size: 12 residues. V lost 3 bases and J 13 bases, leaving 12 bases between the germline ends. The DNA of the CDR3 is TGTGCCAGCAGTTTGGATGGACAGCCACTGTTTTTT. This translates into CASSLDGQPLFF.

The chain has TRBV28 and TRBJ2-7, with TRBD1 matching over 11 bases. CDR3 length: 15 amino acids. J lost 4 bases, V lost 3 bases, and 5 bases had no gene match. The germline V gene encodes CDR1 MDHEN and CDR2 SYDVKM. The CDR3 protein is CASSFGTGGKYEQYF. The CDR3 DNA follows: TGTGCCAGCAGTTTCGGGACAGGGGGTAAATACGAGCAGTACTTC.

Regarding this clonotype: One end of the junction fails to match germline, which may point to a read error. CDR3 sequence: CASSPPGLAFDTQYF. CDR3 bases: TGCGCCAGCAGTCCCCCGGGACTAGCCTTCGATACGCAGTATTTT. The chain couples TRBV6-6 to TRBJ2-3, with 9 bases lining up with TRBD2. Germline values: CDR1 MNHNY, CDR2 SVGAGI (reference sequence). The CDR3 covers 15 residues.

In this sample, this clonotype turned up a few times. This chain links TRBV11-2 with TRBJ1-6; D is unclear. CDR1 SGHAT and CDR2 FQNNGV come from the germline V gene. The V gene lost 5 bases and the J gene lost 8 bases, with 13 bases spanning the gap. The CDR3 totals 14 residues. The CDR3 loop is CASSPRHGYSPLHF. DNA for the CDR3: TGTGCCAGCAGCCCTCGACACGGATATTCACCCCTCCACTTT. Full variable domain (missing parts from reference TRBV11-2 and TRBJ1-6): EAGVAQSPRYKIIEKRQSVAFWCNPISGHATLYWYQQILGQGPKLLIQFQNNGVVDDSQLPKDRFSAERLKGVDSTLKIQPAKLEDSAVYLCASSPRHGYSPLHFGNGTRLTVT.

The gene calls are TRBV2 and TRBJ2-2; no firm D call. CDR1 SNHLY and CDR2 FYNNEI come from the germline V gene. Trimming stripped 6 bases from V and 3 bases from J, with 14 bases between. CDR3 size: 15 residues. The CDR3 nucleotides are TGTGCCAGCAGAAAGCAGGACCTACACACCGGGGAGCTGTTTTTT. This encodes CASRKQDLHTGELFF.